The 7 T cell receptor beta chains listed next were all sequenced from one sample in a study of blood T cell repertoires in COVID-19. Profiling relied on immunoSEQ multiplex PCR, and the TCRdb table lists in-frame clones only, not all of them. This sample carries over 55,000 clones, around four fifths of them seen once, and the ten largest clones take roughly 5%. The specimen was peripheral blood. The receptors shown here come from a man in his forties or fifties with active COVID-19.

The V call is TRBV20-1, the J call TRBJ2-1; perhaps TRBD2 as D (6 bases). The germline V and J ends were trimmed by 5 bases and 8 bases, with 10 bases remaining between them. Germline CDR1 reads DFQATT; CDR2 reads SNEGSKA (reference sequence). CDR3 length equals 11 residues. This CDR3 reads CSAPGGYEQFF. The CDR3 nucleotides read TGCAGTGCTCCCGGGGGATATGAGCAGTTCTTC.

The chain carries TRBV7-2 and TRBJ2-5, with 10 bases identical to TRBD2. The length of the CDR3 is 16 residues. CDR1 and CDR2 from the germline V gene are SGHTA and FQGNSA. The V segment lost 5 bases and the J segment 1 base; nucleotides outside the gene matches: 7. CDR3 loop: CASSPTSGESQETQYF. In DNA, the CDR3 is TGTGCCAGCAGCCCCACTAGCGGGGAATCCCAAGAGACCCAGTACTTC.

The V call is TRBV9, the J call TRBJ2-3; D might be TRBD2 (7 bases). Germline V gene sequence: CDR1 SGDLS, CDR2 YYNGEE. This CDR3 has 17 amino acids. Trimming shortened V by 3 bases and J by 2 bases, and 19 bases separated the two germline ends. The CDR3 sequence is CASSAGSRGATTDTQYF. The CDR3 DNA reads as TGTGCCAGCAGCGCCGGAAGCCGGGGGGCGACCACAGATACGCAGTATTTT.

This sequence joins TRBV10-1 and TRBJ1-6; D might be TRBD1 (6 bases). In germline, CDR1 is WNHNN, CDR2 SYGVQD (reference sequence). V dropped 9 bases and J dropped 1 base, with 25 bases sitting between them. The CDR3 sequence is 19 residues long. CDR3 nucleotide sequence: TGCGCCAGGAACCGTGCCTCCAGGGGAATTGAGTCCTATAATTCACCCCTCCACTTT. Protein product: CARNRASRGIESYNSPLHF.

This chain links TRBV5-5 with TRBJ2-3; D may be TRBD2 (5 bases). V lost 4 bases and J 4 bases, leaving 13 bases between the germline ends. This CDR3 is 14 amino acids long. Germline assignment: CDR1 SGHKS and CDR2 YYEKEE (reference sequence). The CDR3 region is CASSLRASPDTQYF. CDR3 DNA: TGTGCCAGCAGCCTGCGGGCTAGCCCAGATACGCAGTATTTT.

The chain is built from TRBV4-1 and TRBJ2-3, with a weak D call TRBD2 (7 bases). Per the germline V gene, CDR1 is MGHRA and CDR2 is YSYEKL. The V gene lost 4 bases and the J gene lost 2 bases, with 10 bases spanning the gap. This CDR3 spans 14 amino acids. In DNA form, the CDR3 reads TGCGCCAGCAGCCCCCGGGGGGCCACAGATACGCAGTATTTT. Translated: CASSPRGATDTQYF.

The chain recombines TRBV5-1 with TRBJ2-7; D is perhaps TRBD1 (5 bases). The CDR3 length is 14 residues. V shed 0 bases and J shed 6 bases, with 13 bases lying between them. Germline CDR1 is SGHRS and CDR2 is YFSETQ. The CDR3 DNA follows: TGCGCCAGCAGCTTGGGACAGCCCGCCGTCGAGCAGTACTTC. Protein: CASSLGQPAVEQYF.